The following is a TCR beta chain sequence with its context. These data originate in a study of blood T cell repertoires in COVID-19. Authors' processing steps: Reference gene primers were amplified, and this amplification served to estimate nucleated cell counts. Profiling relied on immunoSEQ multiplex PCR, and the TCRdb table lists in-frame clones only, not all of them. For V, J and clone size, that table is used; D and trimming come from the DNA. The sample has 250,000 to 300,000 clones; approximately 91% are singletons. The CDR3 has 15 amino acids. Trimming stripped 0 bases from V and 9 bases from J, with 15 bases between. The germline gives CDR1 LGHNA, CDR2 YNFKEQ.

This receptor was taken from a woman aged 40 to 49 who had recovered from COVID-19. The gene calls are TRBV4-2 and TRBJ1-5; D may be TRBD1 (5 bases). The sequencing sample was made of peripheral blood. The CDR3 loop is CASSQEYAGGAPQHF. CDR3 nucleotide sequence: TGTGCCAGCAGCCAAGAGTATGCGGGGGGAGCGCCCCAGCATTTT.